One and the same sample provided the 28 T cell receptor beta chains below, sequenced in a study of cytomegalovirus exposure and HLA in healthy donors. Amplification used 60 Vbeta primers and 13 Jbeta primers. Some clones are missing from TCRdb's copy, which holds only in-frame ones; the method was immunoSEQ multiplex PCR. This sample carries about 72,000 clones, more than 80% of them seen once, and the ten largest clones take approximately 6.2%. Sequenced: PBMCs. The receptors come from a human donor in good health.

This chain links TRBV10-3 with TRBJ1-1, with 7 bases lining up with TRBD1. Germline V CDR1 and CDR2: ENHRY, SYGVKD. The CDR3 loop spans 13 amino acids. V lost 10 bases to trimming and J lost 4 bases; unmatched junction nucleotides: 9. In nucleotides, the CDR3 is TGTGCCACCACGGGACAGAAGGGCACTGAAGCTTTCTTT. Amino acid sequence: CATTGQKGTEAFF.

The chain recombines TRBV7-3 with TRBJ2-1; maybe TRBD2 (6 bases). The germline CDR1 and CDR2 sequences are SGHTA and FQGTGA. Between the trimmed V and J ends, which lost 5 bases and 1 base, there was a span of 12 bases. This CDR3 region has 15 residues. The CDR3 loop reads CASSRSSDSYNEQFF. The CDR3 DNA is TGTGCCAGCAGCCGCTCTAGCGATTCCTACAATGAGCAGTTCTTC.

This clone is a singleton in its sample. The gene calls are TRBV10-1 and TRBJ1-4; 10 positions match TRBD1. CDR3 length: 13 amino acids. V was clipped by 7 bases and J by 8 bases; unmatched bases: 4. Germline-derived CDR1 and CDR2 are WNHNN and SYGVQD (reference sequence). The CDR3 DNA reads as TGCGCCAGCAACCGGGACAGGGGAGAAAAACTGTTTTTT. This encodes CASNRDRGEKLFF.

This chain connects TRBV7-2 to TRBJ1-5, with D tentatively TRBD1 (5 bases). This CDR3 has 15 amino acids. CDR1 SGHTA and CDR2 FQGNSA come from the germline V gene. The V end was cut by 6 bases, the J end by 6 bases, with 18 bases between. In DNA, the CDR3 is TGTGCCAGCAGGCCAGGGAAGGGGCAAAGTCAGCCCCAGCATTTT. Encoded protein: CASRPGKGQSQPQHF.

The chain employs TRBV5-6 and TRBJ2-7; TRBD1 might be the D (5 bases). Germline-derived CDR1 and CDR2 are SGHDT and YYEEEE. Trimming left V 2 bases short and J 6 bases short, with 9 bases between. This CDR3 comprises 12 residues. The CDR3 nucleotides read TGTGCCAGCAGCTTCCTTAGGGGCGAGCAGTACTTC. Encoded protein: CASSFLRGEQYF.

J is TRBJ1-1 and V is TRBV4-1, with D perhaps matching TRBD1 (6 bases). The V gene's germline CDR1 is MGHRA and CDR2 YSYEKL. The CDR3 runs to 14 residues. The V end was cut by 3 bases, the J end by 6 bases, with 14 bases between. Written as DNA, the CDR3 is TGCGCCAGCAGCCATGAACAGGGTGAGGCTGAAGCTTTCTTT. It is translated as CASSHEQGEAEAFF.

The V call is TRBV11-2, the J call TRBJ1-3, with 7 bases that match TRBD1. Germline-derived CDR1 and CDR2 are SGHAT and FQNNGV. Losses at the gene ends were 1 base for V and 1 base for J; bases not matched to a gene: 4. CDR3 length: 16 amino acids. CDR3 nucleotides: TGTGCCAGCAGCTTAGGGTTGACAGGGTCTGGAAACACCATATATTTT. Residues: CASSLGLTGSGNTIYF.

The J gene is TRBJ1-1, the V gene TRBV6-5; D uncertain. Trimming left V 6 bases short and J 7 bases short, with 12 bases between. This CDR3 has 12 amino acids. Germline CDR1 and CDR2: MNHEY and SVGAGI. The CDR3 spells CASSREGGEAFF. CDR3 bases: TGTGCCAGCAGCCGGGAGGGTGGTGAAGCTTTCTTT.

The chain joins TRBV6-5 to TRBJ1-4; D is uncertain. The CDR3 covers 15 residues. Trimming removed 0 bases from V and 8 bases from J, with 13 bases in between. Germline V lookup: CDR1 MNHEY, CDR2 SVGAGI. In DNA, the CDR3 is TGTGCCAGCAGTTACTCGCAGGTCATCGGAGAAAAACTGTTTTTT. Residues: CASSYSQVIGEKLFF.

The chain combines TRBV6-1 with TRBJ2-5; D unclear. The assigned J gene may be wrong: the sequence end matches TRBJ2-7 better. The CDR3 is 12 amino acids. The germline V gene has CDR1 MNHNS and CDR2 SASEGT. Here the CDR3 reads CASSDSRYEQYF. CDR3 nucleotides: TGTGCCAGCAGTGACAGCAGGTACGAGCAGTACTTC.

V and J are TRBV9 and TRBJ1-3; no clear D. There are 13 residues in the CDR3. V was shortened by 4 bases and J by 2 bases, with 7 bases between the two germline ends. Germline CDR1 is SGDLS and CDR2 is YYNGEE. The CDR3 sequence is CASSFEPGNTIYF. CDR3 bases: TGTGCCAGCAGCTTCGAGCCTGGAAACACCATATATTTT. Supplemented by reference TRBV9 and TRBJ1-3, the full variable domain reads DSGVTQTPKHLITATGQRVTLRCSPRSGDLSVYWYQQSLDQGLQFLIQYYNGEERAKGNILERFSAQQFPDLHSELNLSSLELGDSALYFCASSFEPGNTIYFGEGSWLTVV.

The J gene is TRBJ2-5, the V gene TRBV6-1; 8 bases fit TRBD1. V lost 0 bases to trimming and J lost 1 base; unmatched junction nucleotides: 7. This CDR3 is 17 amino acids long. The germline gives CDR1 MNHNS, CDR2 SASEGT. The CDR3 spells CASSEALGTGLQETQYF. In DNA, the CDR3 is TGTGCCAGCAGTGAAGCCCTGGGGACAGGCCTCCAAGAGACCCAGTACTTC.

V usage is TRBV19 and J usage is TRBJ2-4, with D perhaps matching TRBD2 (6 bases). The CDR3 spans 15 residues. Germline loops: CDR1 LNHDA, CDR2 SQIVND (reference sequence). The germline V and J ends were trimmed by 7 bases and 9 bases, with 22 bases remaining between them. Here the CDR3 DNA reads TGTGCCAGTATGGCCCGAATCGACGATAGCGGCATTCAGTACTTC. Amino acids: CASMARIDDSGIQYF.

The chain has TRBV9 and TRBJ2-7; TRBD2 might be the D (5 bases). Looked up from germline, CDR1 is SGDLS and CDR2 is YYNGEE. The CDR3 is 14 amino acids. V gave up 0 bases and J gave up 3 bases, with 10 bases separating them. CDR3 protein: CASSVDIGVYEQYF. The CDR3 coding sequence is TGTGCCAGCAGCGTAGATATCGGGGTCTACGAGCAGTACTTC.

V gene TRBV6-1 combines with J gene TRBJ2-5; D remains unclear. CDR3 length equals 12 residues. Trimming pared 2 bases from V and 5 bases from J, leaving 6 bases between. The germline V gene encodes CDR1 MNHNS and CDR2 SASEGT. The chain's CDR3 is CASSEISETQYF. For the CDR3, the DNA is TGTGCCAGCAGTGAAATTTCGGAGACCCAGTACTTC.

A few counts support this clone. This chain uses TRBV10-1 with TRBJ2-1, with D maybe TRBD1 (5 bases). The CDR3 is 16 amino acids. Trimming left V 3 bases short and J 2 bases short, with 14 bases between. Germline lookup yields CDR1 WNHNN and CDR2 SYGVQD (reference sequence). CDR3 bases: TGCGCCAGCAGTGACTTAGGGGCCGACGCCTACAATGAGCAGTTCTTC. Encoded protein: CASSDLGADAYNEQFF.

This clone was detected only a few times. This chain joins TRBV27 and TRBJ1-5; 8 positions agree with TRBD1. V trimming: 6 bases; J trimming: 4 bases; junction bases outside the gene matches: 8. Germline loops: CDR1 MNHEY, CDR2 SMNVEV (reference sequence). CDR3 length: 15 amino acids. As DNA, the CDR3 is TGTGCCAGCAGACAAACAGGGGGGACTAATCAGCCCCAGCATTTT. Its protein product is CASRQTGGTNQPQHF.

The chain links TRBV6-1 to TRBJ1-1; no clear D. The CDR3 spans 12 residues. Germline CDR1 MNHNS, CDR2 SASEGT. V was clipped by 7 bases and J by 8 bases, with 14 bases between them. The CDR3 DNA sequence: TGTGCCAGCACTCAAGCCCCTATAGAAGCTTTCTTT. The encoded protein is CASTQAPIEAFF.

V usage is TRBV7-3 and J usage is TRBJ2-3; TRBD2 aligns across 8 bases. Germline CDR1 SGHTA, CDR2 FQGTGA. The J segment lost 0 bases and the V segment lost 6 bases, leaving 14 bases of the junction unmatched. CDR3 length: 18 residues. The CDR3: CASSSRGGLGPSTDTQYF. In DNA, the CDR3 is TGTGCCAGCAGTTCTCGGGGGGGCCTGGGCCCTAGCACAGATACGCAGTATTTT.

The CDR3 protein is CASNRAGGSNEQFF. The CDR3 region has the DNA TGTGCCAGCAATAGGGCAGGGGGGAGCAATGAGCAGTTCTTC. The chain carries TRBV6-5 and TRBJ2-1; D may be TRBD1 (7 bases). Trimming shortened V by 7 bases and J by 6 bases, and 16 bases separated the two germline ends. This CDR3 is 14 amino acids long. The V gene's germline CDR1 is MNHEY and CDR2 SVGAGI.

The gene calls are TRBV7-3 and TRBJ1-2; 7 bases agree with TRBD1. The V gene's germline CDR1 is SGHTA and CDR2 FQGTGA. V was pared by 5 bases and J by 6 bases, with 9 bases of the junction left unmatched. The CDR3 length is 14 residues. The CDR3 reads CASSPTGAVHGYTF. DNA for the CDR3: TGTGCCAGCAGCCCTACAGGGGCGGTTCATGGCTACACCTTC.

The chain carries TRBV5-1 and TRBJ2-5; D not certain. Germline assignment: CDR1 SGHRS and CDR2 YFSETQ. CDR3 length equals 13 residues. The V and J ends lost 0 bases and 3 bases respectively, with 6 bases between them. The CDR3 here is CASSLGSKETQYF. The CDR3 DNA is TGCGCCAGCAGCTTGGGCAGTAAAGAGACCCAGTACTTC.

The table lists this clone with a count of one. V and J are TRBV7-9 and TRBJ2-7, with D possibly being TRBD2 (6 bases). The V and J ends lost 6 bases and 3 bases respectively, with 12 bases between them. This CDR3 contains 13 residues. Germline-derived CDR1 and CDR2 are SEHNR and FQNEAQ (reference sequence). The CDR3 region has the DNA TGTGCCAGCAGGAGGACTAAGGACTACGAGCAGTACTTC. It translates to CASRRTKDYEQYF.

The V and J genes are TRBV6-4 and TRBJ1-2; maybe TRBD1 (6 bases). This CDR3 has 14 residues. Looked up from germline, CDR1 is MRHNA and CDR2 is SNTAGT. Trimming cost V 3 bases and J 5 bases, with 13 bases left between them. The CDR3 DNA follows: TGTGCCAGCAGTGAAACAGGTCAGGGGTATGGCTACACCTTC. This codes for CASSETGQGYGYTF.

The chain is built from TRBV12-5 and TRBJ2-1; 14 bases fit TRBD2. Germline V lookup: CDR1 LGHNT, CDR2 FRNRAP. With 6 bases clipped from V and 7 bases from J, the junction kept 5 bases outside the gene matches. CDR3 length: 15 amino acids. The CDR3 nucleotides are TGTGCTAGTGGGACTAGCGGGGGGGCTTGGAATGAGCAGTTCTTC. Protein sequence: CASGTSGGAWNEQFF.

V and J are TRBV14 and TRBJ2-3; tentatively, D is TRBD2 (6 bases). Germline values: CDR1 SGHDN, CDR2 FVKESK. Trimming removed 4 bases from V and 9 bases from J, with 8 bases in between. This CDR3 contains 11 residues. CDR3 nucleotides: TGTGCCAGCAGCCGACTAGTCACGCAGTATTTT. Translated: CASSRLVTQYF.

The chain links TRBV7-9 to TRBJ2-3; 11 nucleotides line up with TRBD2. With 4 bases clipped from V and 4 bases from J, the junction kept 16 bases outside the gene matches. Germline CDR1 is SEHNR and CDR2 is FQNEAQ (reference sequence). There are 19 residues in the CDR3. The CDR3: CASSSTGTSGALEPDTQYF. CDR3 nucleotides: TGTGCCAGCAGCTCGACCGGGACTAGCGGAGCTCTCGAACCAGATACGCAGTATTTT. Full variable domain (rest looked up from reference TRBV7-9 and TRBJ2-3): DTGVSQNPRHKITKRGQNVTFRCDPISEHNRLYWYRQTLGQGPEFLTYFQNEAQLEKSRLLSDRFSAERPKGSFSTLEIQRTEQGDSAMYLCASSSTGTSGALEPDTQYFGPGTRLTVL.

CDR3 bases: TGTGCCAGCAGCTTAGAGGGACTAGTGGGATGTGAGCAGTTCTTC. This encodes CASSLEGLVGCEQFF. V and J are TRBV11-2 and TRBJ2-1, with 8 bases identical to TRBD2. This CDR3 comprises 15 residues. The trim removed 0 bases at V and 9 bases at J, leaving 7 bases unmatched. The germline gives CDR1 SGHAT, CDR2 FQNNGV.